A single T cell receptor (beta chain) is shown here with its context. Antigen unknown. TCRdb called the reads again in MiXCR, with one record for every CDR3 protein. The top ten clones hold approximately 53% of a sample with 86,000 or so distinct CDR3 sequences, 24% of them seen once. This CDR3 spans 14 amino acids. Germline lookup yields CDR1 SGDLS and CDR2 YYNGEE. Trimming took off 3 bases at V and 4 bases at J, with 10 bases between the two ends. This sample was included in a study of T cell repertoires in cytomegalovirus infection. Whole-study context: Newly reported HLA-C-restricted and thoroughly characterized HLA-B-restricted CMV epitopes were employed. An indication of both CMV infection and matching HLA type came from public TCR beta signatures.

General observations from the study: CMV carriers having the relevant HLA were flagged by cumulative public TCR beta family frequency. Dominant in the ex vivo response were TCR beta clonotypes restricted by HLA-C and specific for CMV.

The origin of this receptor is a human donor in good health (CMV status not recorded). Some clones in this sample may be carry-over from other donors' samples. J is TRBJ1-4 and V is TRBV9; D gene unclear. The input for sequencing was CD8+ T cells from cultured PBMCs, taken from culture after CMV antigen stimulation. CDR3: CASSEIEHNEKLFF. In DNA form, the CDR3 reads TGTGCCAGCAGCGAGATAGAGCATAATGAAAAACTGTTTTTT.